These T cell receptor beta chains were read from a single sample in a study of blood T cell repertoires in COVID-19. Clones were read by immunoSEQ multiplex PCR, and TCRdb kept only the in-frame ones, dropping some. The table lists 200,000 or so clones, roughly 87% of them singletons. Material for sequencing was peripheral blood. The receptors come from a woman aged 40 to 50 with acute or convalescent COVID-19. CDR3s leave out the opening cysteine and the closing phenylalanine or tryptophan. The D gene is left open where the match is weak. For some rows the clone size is stated as once, few or many, or as a class when expanded; others skip it.

D gene	clone size	V gene	J gene	CDR3 protein
.	.	TRBV9	TRBJ1-1	ASSVDGQSGMKAF
TRBD2	once	TRBV7-2	TRBJ2-5	ASSLALTSLGEETQY
TRBD1	.	TRBV5-6	TRBJ2-3	ASSRDRSSGDTQY
TRBD1	.	TRBV7-2	TRBJ2-7	ASSFDRGSTYEQY
.	.	TRBV4-1	TRBJ2-5	ASSQFPLGGGAQETQY
TRBD2	.	TRBV24-1	TRBJ2-5	ATSDWAVAGGEETQY
.	.	TRBV6-5	TRBJ1-2	ASRTGQPSNYGYT
TRBD2	.	TRBV27	TRBJ2-1	ASSSAGLASYNEQF
TRBD1	once	TRBV28	TRBJ1-3	ASRYRGSSGNTIY
.	few	TRBV11-2	TRBJ1-2	ASSLSAADYGYT
.	.	TRBV27	TRBJ2-7	ASSSGGTTTYEQY
.	.	TRBV28	TRBJ1-1	ASSRESVRGTEAF
TRBD2	.	TRBV12-5	TRBJ2-3	ASGFSGKGTSTDTQY
.	.	TRBV2	TRBJ2-6	ASSGDSGANVLT
.	once	TRBV3-1/TRBV3-2	TRBJ1-1	ASSPFQGTNTEAF
TRBD2	.	TRBV11-2	TRBJ2-7	ASSLPGLARNEQY
.	.	TRBV19	TRBJ2-1	ASSTYVGQDEQF
TRBD1	few	TRBV6-6	TRBJ1-1	ASSYQGQGVSEAF
.	.	TRBV19	TRBJ1-1	ASSTGPSVGPEAF
.	.	TRBV19	TRBJ2-2	ASSTAYGGRAGELF
TRBD1	.	TRBV7-9	TRBJ1-1	ASSSQGGPLMNTEAF
.	.	TRBV6-5	TRBJ1-1	ASSYFSNTEAF
.	.	TRBV10-3	TRBJ2-1	AISDPDYNEQF
.	.	TRBV6-5	TRBJ1-2	ASSTSDNPSYGYT
.	.	TRBV9	TRBJ1-3	ASSVKGAAGGNTIY
TRBD1	.	TRBV24-1	TRBJ1-1	ATSDRQGWGTEAF
.	.	TRBV18	TRBJ2-3	ASSPPNLGPTTDTQY
.	once	TRBV7-2	TRBJ1-6	ASSLERVATADSPLH
.	few	TRBV6-5	TRBJ1-6	ASKEYNSPLH
.	.	TRBV6-4	TRBJ2-5	ASSRETQETQY
.	once	TRBV27	TRBJ1-4	ASSAGFGEKLF
.	.	TRBV12-3/TRBV12-4	TRBJ2-7	ASRSQTYEQY
.	.	TRBV9	TRBJ2-5	ASSPGTEETQY
.	.	TRBV7-2	TRBJ2-1	ASSLSGRTPFGDEQF
TRBD1	few	TRBV25-1	TRBJ1-1	ASFTPSTGGLF
TRBD2	once	TRBV7-2	TRBJ2-5	ASSLAQLLAGGRMQETQY
.	.	TRBV5-1	TRBJ1-3	ASSTGRSSGNTIY
.	.	TRBV13	TRBJ2-6	ASSPSTEPIPSGANVLT
.	.	TRBV5-4	TRBJ2-5	ASSVGDLGGKETQY
.	.	TRBV28	TRBJ1-6	ASSLGIGGSYNSPLH
.	.	TRBV4-1	TRBJ1-5	ASSQVGPGVGQPQH
TRBD1	.	TRBV19	TRBJ1-2	ASSRDRGIYGYT
.	few	TRBV7-6	TRBJ2-7	ASSLGWGTTYEQY
.	.	TRBV5-8	TRBJ2-2	ASSLHMRTAFRYTGELF
.	.	TRBV14	TRBJ1-4	ASSQDFPLEPWEKLF
TRBD1	.	TRBV3-1/TRBV3-2	TRBJ1-6	ASSPDRSSPLH
TRBD2	.	TRBV5-1	TRBJ2-2	ASSPVVAGGSTGELF
.	.	TRBV5-1	TRBJ1-3	ASSFSTGNSGNTIY
.	.	TRBV4-2	TRBJ1-3	ASSQDPGYSGNTIY
TRBD2	.	TRBV7-2	TRBJ2-5	ASSAMTSGLGTQY
.	once	TRBV11-3	TRBJ2-1	ASSFPGYNEQF
.	few	TRBV27	TRBJ2-4	ASSLVREDIQY
.	.	TRBV29-1	TRBJ2-7	SVEGQTYEQY
.	.	TRBV7-3	TRBJ2-3	ASSLNRASSTDTQY
.	.	TRBV28	TRBJ1-5	ASSFSVNQPQH
.	once	TRBV7-3	TRBJ2-1	ASSLSATLYREQF
TRBD2	.	TRBV3-1/TRBV3-2	TRBJ2-5	ASSRLAGGLQETQY
.	.	TRBV4-2	TRBJ1-2	ASSQDSLEGRYGYT
TRBD2	.	TRBV4-2	TRBJ2-7	ASSQDGTSGAYEQY
.	once	TRBV3-1/TRBV3-2	TRBJ2-1	ASSLYRGYNEQF